This section outlines one T cell receptor (beta chain) sequence together with its context. CDR1 and CDR2 from the germline V gene are MNHEY and SMNVEV (reference sequence). V was clipped by 6 bases and J by 0 bases, with 12 bases between them. This CDR3 comprises 14 residues. The data belong to a study of OX40 agonist ivuxolimab in advanced cancers. TCRdb keeps only in-frame clones here, not all; method: immunoSEQ multiplex PCR. The table lists tens of thousands of clones, approximately 90% of them singletons. With autoimmune disease history or systemic immunosuppression, patients were excluded. This TCR derives from an adult with an advanced solid tumor such as melanoma, head and neck, liver or kidney cancer. The source was CD4+ or CD8+ T cells sorted from blood, collected in a trial of the OX40 agonist ivuxolimab. The chain couples TRBV27 to TRBJ2-7; no definite D call. CDR3 nucleotides: TGTGCCAGCAGCCTGGGGTTAAGCTCCTACGAGCAGTACTTC. Translating it yields CASSLGLSSYEQYF.